These 19 T cell receptor beta chains were sequenced from one sample in a study of blood T cell repertoires in COVID-19. Sequencing was performed with immunoSEQ multiplex PCR; in TCRdb, only in-frame clones are kept and a portion is missing. The table lists fewer than 80,000 clones, 88% of them singletons, with 9.1% in the top ten. The specimen was peripheral blood. The origin of the receptors is a human donor in a cohort sampled during active COVID-19.

This clone was detected only a few times. J is TRBJ2-2 and V is TRBV29-1, with D possibly matching TRBD1 (5 bases). With 5 bases removed from V and 6 bases from J, the gap between germline ends came to 13 bases. The CDR3 loop spans 13 amino acids. Germline V gives CDR1 SQVTM, CDR2 ANQGSEA. The CDR3 DNA sequence: TGCAGCGTTTCGGAAACAGGTCCCGGGGAGCTGTTTTTT. This sequence encodes CSVSETGPGELFF.

The V and J genes are TRBV2 and TRBJ2-7; D uncertain. CDR3 length: 13 residues. From germline, CDR1 is SNHLY and CDR2 FYNNEI. The germline V and J ends were trimmed by 2 bases and 2 bases, with 7 bases remaining between them. CDR3 bases: TGTGCCAGCAGTGAAATGTTAGCCTACGAGCAGTACTTC. It translates to CASSEMLAYEQYF.

This clone is a singleton in its sample. The chain has TRBV4-1 and TRBJ2-7, with TRBD1 matching over 9 bases. Germline V lookup: CDR1 MGHRA, CDR2 YSYEKL. The CDR3 spans 17 residues. Germline trimming cut 3 bases from V and 4 bases from J; bases unmatched to any gene: 13. The CDR3 loop is CASSQTQMGQGFYEQYF. CDR3 nucleotides: TGCGCCAGCAGCCAGACTCAGATGGGACAGGGTTTTTACGAGCAGTACTTC.

This clone was seen more than once but under ten times. The rearrangement uses TRBV28 and TRBJ1-2; D is possibly TRBD1 (5 bases). V was pared by 8 bases and J by 6 bases, with 10 bases between. Germline CDR1 and CDR2: MDHEN and SYDVKM. The CDR3 consists of 11 residues. The CDR3 sequence: CASRAGNGYTF. Written as DNA, the CDR3 is TGTGCCAGCCGAGCAGGGAATGGCTACACCTTC.

V is TRBV10-3 and J is TRBJ2-5, with 8 bases fitting TRBD2. Germline CDR1 reads ENHRY; CDR2 reads SYGVKD. The CDR3 is made up of 16 amino acids. Losses at the gene ends were 2 bases for V and 4 bases for J; bases not matched to a gene: 9. CDR3 protein: CAISEGVGGASETQYF. The CDR3 region has the DNA TGTGCCATCAGTGAGGGAGTCGGGGGGGCGTCAGAGACCCAGTACTTC.

The chain is built from TRBV4-2 and TRBJ2-2, with 7 positions matching TRBD2. After removal of 2 bases from V and 2 bases from J, the junction contained 5 bases not matched to a gene. Germline lookup yields CDR1 LGHNA and CDR2 YNFKEQ. This CDR3 is 16 amino acids long. CDR3 coding DNA: TGTGCCAGCAGCCAACCGGCTAGCGGCAACACCGGGGAGCTGTTTTTT. Encoded protein: CASSQPASGNTGELFF.

The chain carries TRBV13 and TRBJ2-3, with 14 bases that match TRBD2. The CDR3 runs to 16 residues. CDR1 and CDR2 from the germline V gene are PRHDT and FYEKMQ (reference sequence). Trimming cost V 0 bases and J 4 bases; bases outside gene matches: 0. CDR3 sequence: CASSLGGLAGADTQYF. The CDR3 DNA reads as TGTGCCAGCAGCTTAGGGGGACTAGCGGGAGCAGATACGCAGTATTTT. The full variable domain, with the rest looked up from reference TRBV13 and TRBJ2-3, is AAGVIQSPRHLIKEKRETATLKCYPIPRHDTVYWYQQGPGQDPQFLISFYEKMQSDKGSIPDRFSAQQFSDYHSELNMSSLELGDSALYFCASSLGGLAGADTQYFGPGTRLTVL.

V and J are TRBV5-6 and TRBJ1-2; D might be TRBD1 (5 bases). V dropped 0 bases and J dropped 8 bases, with 14 bases sitting between them. The CDR3 has 14 amino acids. Germline V CDR1 and CDR2: SGHDT, YYEEEE. CDR3 sequence: CASSLDRGAGGYTF. The CDR3, as DNA: TGTGCCAGCAGCTTGGATCGCGGGGCGGGCGGCTACACCTTC.

This clone has more than one count but fewer than ten. V is TRBV4-1 and J is TRBJ1-4; weak D call: TRBD1 (5 bases). V gave up 4 bases and J gave up 2 bases, with 17 bases separating them. Germline CDR1 MGHRA, CDR2 YSYEKL. This CDR3 comprises 17 residues. The CDR3 is CASSPLGGAPTNEKLFF. The CDR3 DNA follows: TGCGCCAGCAGCCCCCTCGGAGGGGCTCCGACTAATGAAAAACTGTTTTTT.

This clone came up a few times. The identical CDR3 is also encoded by other nucleotide sequences in the sample. The V gene is TRBV7-9, the J gene TRBJ1-1; D remains ambiguous. The germline gives CDR1 SEHNR, CDR2 FQNEAQ (reference sequence). Between the trimmed V and J ends, which lost 5 bases and 0 bases, there was a span of 7 bases. The CDR3 spans 13 residues. CDR3: CASSLDMNTEAFF. The DNA for the CDR3 is TGTGCCAGCAGCCTAGACATGAACACTGAAGCTTTCTTT.

The chain joins TRBV6-5 to TRBJ1-2, with 7 bases aligning to TRBD1. This CDR3 spans 12 amino acids. CDR1 and CDR2 from the germline V gene are MNHEY and SVGAGI. Trimming took 6 bases from V and 8 from J; bases not matched to a gene: 6. CDR3 sequence: CASSRQGLGYTF. CDR3 DNA: TGTGCCAGCAGCAGACAGGGATTAGGCTACACCTTC.

This chain joins TRBV27 and TRBJ2-1, with 10 bases lining up with TRBD2. CDR1 is MNHEY, CDR2 SMNVEV, per germline (reference sequence). V lost 7 bases, J lost 4 bases, and 13 bases stayed unmatched. The CDR3 covers 17 residues. Here the CDR3 reads CASTVKAPGLAYNEQFF. The CDR3 DNA reads TGTGCCAGCACCGTTAAGGCCCCGGGACTAGCGTACAATGAGCAGTTCTTC.

The chain links TRBV11-2 to TRBJ1-5; D gene unclear. The CDR3 is made up of 15 amino acids. The V end lost 0 bases, the J end lost 7 bases, and 13 bases lay between the germline ends. The germline V gene has CDR1 SGHAT and CDR2 FQNNGV. The CDR3, as DNA: TGTGCCAGCAGCTTAGATATCCGACGCGGGCAGCCCCAGCATTTT. This translates into CASSLDIRRGQPQHF.

V and J are TRBV4-1 and TRBJ2-2; TRBD2 agrees at 9 bases. Germline CDR1 MGHRA, CDR2 YSYEKL. Losses at the gene ends were 4 bases for V and 1 base for J; bases not matched to a gene: 7. The CDR3 is 17 residues long. The DNA for the CDR3 is TGCGCCAGCAGCCTGATTATAGCGGGAGAGAACACCGGGGAGCTGTTTTTT. As protein: CASSLIIAGENTGELFF.

The chain uses TRBV18 and TRBJ2-3; maybe TRBD2 (5 bases). Germline lookup yields CDR1 KGHSH and CDR2 LQKENI. This CDR3 is 16 amino acids long. Trimming left V 0 bases short and J 6 bases short, with 16 bases between. The CDR3 DNA follows: TGTGCCAGCTCACCACCGGGTACACCCGGCGGGGATACGCAGTATTTT. It specifies CASSPPGTPGGDTQYF.

V is TRBV30 and J is TRBJ1-3; 8 bases agree with TRBD1. The CDR3 consists of 19 residues. Trimming cost V 0 bases and J 2 bases; bases outside gene matches: 15. Germline values: CDR1 GTSNPN, CDR2 SVGIG (reference sequence). The CDR3 nucleotides are TGTGCCTGGAGTGTTAGACAGGGGCATCTCGTCCGAACTGGAAACACCATATATTTT. Its protein is CAWSVRQGHLVRTGNTIYF.

The rearrangement joins TRBV7-9 to TRBJ2-3; D is ambiguous. This CDR3 comprises 16 residues. Germline CDR1 SEHNR, CDR2 FQNEAQ (reference sequence). Trimming pared 2 bases from V and 4 bases from J, leaving 16 bases between. CDR3 in amino acids: CASSLIESSTPDTQYF. The CDR3 nucleotides are TGTGCCAGCAGCTTAATTGAGTCGTCTACCCCAGATACGCAGTATTTT.

The chain couples TRBV27 to TRBJ2-1; D gene ambiguous. The V end lost 2 bases, the J end lost 10 bases, and 6 bases lay between the germline ends. The germline gives CDR1 MNHEY, CDR2 SMNVEV (reference sequence). This CDR3 has 11 amino acids. The CDR3 here is CASSLAGEQFF. CDR3 nucleotide sequence: TGTGCCAGCAGTTTAGCCGGGGAGCAGTTCTTC.

Only one count was recorded for this clone. The chain uses TRBV5-1 and TRBJ2-1, with D possibly matching TRBD2 (5 bases). In germline, CDR1 is SGHRS, CDR2 YFSETQ. V lost 6 bases, J lost 4 bases, and 11 bases lay in between. The CDR3 totals 13 residues. The chain's CDR3 is CASTPSGYNEQFF. In DNA form, the CDR3 reads TGCGCCAGCACCCCATCGGGGTACAATGAGCAGTTCTTC.